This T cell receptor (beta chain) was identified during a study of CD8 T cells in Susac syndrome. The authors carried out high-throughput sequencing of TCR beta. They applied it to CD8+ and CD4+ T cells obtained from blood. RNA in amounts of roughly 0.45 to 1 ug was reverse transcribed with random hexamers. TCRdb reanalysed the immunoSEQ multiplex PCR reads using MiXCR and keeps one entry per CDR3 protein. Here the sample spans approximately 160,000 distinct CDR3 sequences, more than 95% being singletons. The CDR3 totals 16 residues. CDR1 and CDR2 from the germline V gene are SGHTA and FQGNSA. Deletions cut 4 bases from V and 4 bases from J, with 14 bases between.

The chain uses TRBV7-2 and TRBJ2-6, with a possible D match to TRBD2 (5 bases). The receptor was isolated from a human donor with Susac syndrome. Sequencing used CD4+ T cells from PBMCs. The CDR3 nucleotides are TGTGCCAGCAGCTCCACTAGTAACGTCGGGGCCAACGTCCTGACTTTC. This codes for CASSSTSNVGANVLTF.